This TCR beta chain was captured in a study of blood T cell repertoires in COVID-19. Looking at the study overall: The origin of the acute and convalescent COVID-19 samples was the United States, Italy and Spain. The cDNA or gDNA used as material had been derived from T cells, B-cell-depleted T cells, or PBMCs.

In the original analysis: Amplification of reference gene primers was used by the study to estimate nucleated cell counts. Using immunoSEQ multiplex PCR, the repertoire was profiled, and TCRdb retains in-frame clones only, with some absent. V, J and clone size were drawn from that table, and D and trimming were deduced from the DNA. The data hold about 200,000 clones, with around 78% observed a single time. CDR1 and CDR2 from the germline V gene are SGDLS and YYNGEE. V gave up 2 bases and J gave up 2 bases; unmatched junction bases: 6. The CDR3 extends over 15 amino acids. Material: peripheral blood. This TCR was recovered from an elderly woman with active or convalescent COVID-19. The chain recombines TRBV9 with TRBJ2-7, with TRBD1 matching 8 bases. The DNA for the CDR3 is TGTGCCAGCAGCGTTAACGGACAGGGACCCTACGAGCAGTACTTC. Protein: CASSVNGQGPYEQYF.